These 7 T cell receptor beta chains originate from one sample sequenced in a study of cytomegalovirus exposure and HLA in healthy donors. The primer mix had 60 Vbeta and 13 Jbeta primers. Some clones are missing from TCRdb's copy, which holds only in-frame ones; the method was immunoSEQ multiplex PCR. The data hold about 120,000 clones, with around a tenth observed a single time. The sequencing input was PBMCs. The receptors were gathered from a man under 40 in good health and CMV-seronegative.

The chain is built from TRBV4-2 and TRBJ2-1; 8 bases line up with TRBD2. The V and J ends lost 1 base and 10 bases, in that order; junction bases with no gene match: 21. Germline CDR1 reads LGHNA; CDR2 reads YNFKEQ. There are 19 residues in the CDR3. CDR3 DNA: TGTGCCAGCAGCCAAGCCCGAGAATCCTTAGCGGGACGTAGTGGGGAGCAGTTCTTC. Translating gives CASSQARESLAGRSGEQFF.

The genes are TRBV29-1 and TRBJ2-1; the match to TRBD2 covers 7 bases. The CDR3 consists of 16 residues. The germline gives CDR1 SQVTM, CDR2 ANQGSEA. V shed 3 bases, J shed 5 bases, and the junction held 13 bases outside the gene matches. CDR3 in amino acids: CSVEGLAEHYDNEQFF. CDR3 coding DNA: TGCAGCGTTGAGGGGCTAGCGGAACACTACGACAATGAGCAGTTCTTC.

The chain combines TRBV7-2 with TRBJ2-5, with 13 bases lining up with TRBD2. The trim removed 0 bases at V and 5 bases at J, leaving 6 bases unmatched. The CDR3 totals 17 residues. Germline V CDR1 and CDR2: SGHTA, FQGNSA. The CDR3 spells CASSLAVGLAGSETQYF. CDR3 in DNA: TGTGCCAGCAGCTTAGCGGTGGGACTAGCGGGAAGTGAGACCCAGTACTTC.

The genes are TRBV27 and TRBJ2-1, with 11 bases aligning to TRBD2. The trim removed 6 bases at V and 4 bases at J, leaving 2 bases unmatched. Germline lookup yields CDR1 MNHEY and CDR2 SMNVEV (reference sequence). This CDR3 has 14 amino acids. CDR3 amino acids: CASRLAGEYNEQFF. CDR3 DNA sequence: TGTGCCAGCAGACTAGCGGGAGAATACAATGAGCAGTTCTTC.

This clone was seen a few times. The V call is TRBV19, the J call TRBJ1-1; D gene uncertain. V gave up 6 bases and J gave up 8 bases, with 22 bases separating them. Germline CDR1 is LNHDA and CDR2 is SQIVND (reference sequence). The CDR3 length is 15 residues. The CDR3 bases are TGTGCCAGTAGACCAACCCACGTGAACAGCTTGGAAGCTTTCTTT. This codes for CASRPTHVNSLEAFF.

Comment on this clone: The sample contains more than one DNA sequence encoding this CDR3. The chain couples TRBV7-2 to TRBJ2-3; 8 bases align to TRBD2. V was pared by 4 bases and J by 4 bases, with 4 bases of the junction left unmatched. Germline V gene data show CDR1 as SGHTA and CDR2 as FQGNSA. This CDR3 is built from 14 residues. The CDR3 spells CASSSGLAADTQYF. CDR3 DNA sequence: TGTGCCAGCAGCTCCGGACTAGCAGCAGATACGCAGTATTTT.

J is TRBJ1-4 and V is TRBV14; TRBD1 matches 7 bases. V was pared by 4 bases and J by 8 bases, with 7 bases of the junction left unmatched. Germline CDR1 SGHDN, CDR2 FVKESK. CDR3 length: 14 amino acids. This CDR3 is CASSPRQGGEKLFF. The CDR3 DNA reads as TGTGCCAGCAGCCCGAGACAGGGAGGAGAAAAACTGTTTTTT.